The 23 T cell receptor beta chains below were found in one sample sequenced in a study of blood T cell repertoires in COVID-19. Using immunoSEQ multiplex PCR, the repertoire was profiled, and TCRdb retains in-frame clones only, with some absent. This sample yields approximately 340,000 clones, of which 91% are seen a single time; roughly 0.9% belongs to the top ten. Source material: PBMCs or T cells enriched from blood (not recorded which). Receptors were obtained from a woman aged 40 to 50 who had been exposed to COVID-19.

Only one count was recorded for this clone. The V gene is TRBV3-1 (or the pseudogene TRBV3-2), the J gene TRBJ2-2; D is ambiguous. With 5 bases removed from V and 2 bases from J, the gap between germline ends came to 18 bases. The germline V gene has CDR1 LGHDT and CDR2 YNNKEL (reference sequence). The length of the CDR3 is 17 residues. The CDR3 region has the DNA TGTGCCAGCAGCGCCATGGTCCTCGGTACTAACACCGGGGAGCTGTTTTTT. Translation: CASSAMVLGTNTGELFF.

This chain links TRBV30 with TRBJ2-5, with 7 bases identical to TRBD2. The J segment lost 6 bases and the V segment lost 5 bases, leaving 12 bases of the junction unmatched. Germline V gene lookup returns CDR1 GTSNPN and CDR2 SVGIG (reference sequence). The CDR3 is made up of 14 amino acids. CDR3: CAWYTPGTKKTQYF. In nucleotides, the CDR3 is TGTGCCTGGTACACCCCCGGGACTAAAAAGACCCAGTACTTC.

The chain joins TRBV6-4 to TRBJ2-3, with 7 bases matching TRBD1. This CDR3 comprises 16 residues. V lost 7 bases to trimming and J lost 2 bases; unmatched junction nucleotides: 12. Germline V gene sequence: CDR1 MRHNA, CDR2 SNTAGT. The CDR3 region is CASTNGQGVDTDTQYF. The CDR3 nucleotides are TGTGCCAGCACCAACGGGCAGGGGGTTGACACAGATACGCAGTATTTT.

The rearrangement links TRBV30 to TRBJ1-1, with D uncertain. This CDR3 region has 13 residues. Between the trimmed V and J ends, which lost 3 bases and 0 bases, there was a span of 8 bases. The V gene's germline CDR1 is GTSNPN and CDR2 SVGIG (reference sequence). The CDR3 region has the DNA TGTGCCTGGAGCTACGAATTGAACACTGAAGCTTTCTTT. It encodes CAWSYELNTEAFF.

J is TRBJ2-1 and V is TRBV10-1; perhaps TRBD1 as D (5 bases). This CDR3 comprises 13 residues. V shed 0 bases and J shed 7 bases, with 7 bases lying between them. Germline assignment: CDR1 WNHNN and CDR2 SYGVQD (reference sequence). CDR3 sequence: CASSESRGNEQFF. The CDR3 coding sequence is TGCGCCAGCAGTGAGTCAAGGGGTAATGAGCAGTTCTTC.

The chain links TRBV24-1 to TRBJ1-1; 9 positions agree with TRBD1. The length of the CDR3 is 15 residues. The germline V gene encodes CDR1 KGHDR and CDR2 SFDVKD. J was trimmed by 3 bases and V by 7 bases; bases with no gene match: 8. The CDR3 bases are TGTGCCACCAGAACAGGGGGCGGAGTGCACACTGAAGCTTTCTTT. Encoded protein: CATRTGGGVHTEAFF.

The chain combines TRBV12-5 with TRBJ1-1; TRBD1 agrees at 11 bases. CDR3 length equals 21 residues. From germline, CDR1 is LGHNT and CDR2 FRNRAP. With 5 bases clipped from V and 3 bases from J, the junction kept 23 bases outside the gene matches. CDR3 sequence reads: CASGPGARDRGFMYGDTEAFF. The CDR3 DNA is TGTGCTAGTGGTCCCGGTGCTCGGGACAGGGGGTTTATGTACGGGGACACTGAAGCTTTCTTT. Using reference TRBV12-5 and TRBJ1-1 for the parts outside the CDR3, the full variable domain is DARVTQTPRHKVTEMGQEVTMRCQPILGHNTVFWYRQTMMQGLELLAYFRNRAPLDDSGMPKDRFSAEMPDATLATLKIQPSEPRDSAVYFCASGPGARDRGFMYGDTEAFFGQGTRLTVV.

This rearrangement joins TRBV14 to TRBJ1-1, with D perhaps matching TRBD1 (5 bases). Germline loops: CDR1 SGHDN, CDR2 FVKESK. Between the trimmed V and J ends, which lost 4 bases and 1 base, there was a span of 13 bases. The length of the CDR3 is 15 residues. CDR3 sequence reads: CASSRTTGENTEAFF. The CDR3 DNA sequence: TGTGCCAGCAGCCGGACCACAGGCGAGAACACTGAAGCTTTCTTT.

Only a few counts were recorded for this clone. V and J are TRBV7-9 and TRBJ2-7; possible D gene TRBD2, 6 bases. Germline lookup yields CDR1 SEHNR and CDR2 FQNEAQ (reference sequence). The CDR3 is 16 amino acids. V lost 1 base, J lost 3 bases, and 16 bases lay in between. This chain's CDR3 is CASSLGLGGAGYEQYF. The CDR3 region has the DNA TGTGCCAGCAGCTTAGGGCTCGGAGGGGCAGGCTACGAGCAGTACTTC.

V usage is TRBV7-2 and J usage is TRBJ1-5; the D gene is possibly TRBD1 (6 bases). The CDR3 contains 15 residues. V lost 1 base, J lost 4 bases, and 11 bases lay in between. Germline assignment: CDR1 SGHTA and CDR2 FQGNSA. The CDR3 loop reads CASSLGTERNQPQHF. The CDR3 bases are TGTGCCAGCAGCTTAGGGACAGAGCGTAATCAGCCCCAGCATTTT.

The chain links TRBV7-2 to TRBJ2-3, with 9 positions matching TRBD2. The CDR3 loop spans 16 amino acids. V was clipped by 2 bases and J by 3 bases; unmatched bases: 6. Germline assignment: CDR1 SGHTA and CDR2 FQGNSA. This chain's CDR3 is CASSLQRGARTDTQYF. CDR3 coding DNA: TGTGCCAGCAGCTTACAGCGGGGGGCCAGAACAGATACGCAGTATTTT. The entire variable domain, with the rest obtained from reference TRBV7-2 and TRBJ2-3, is as follows: GAGVSQSPSNKVTEKGKDVELRCDPISGHTALYWYRQSLGQGLEFLIYFQGNSAPDKSGLPSDRFSAERTGGSVSTLTIQRTQQEDSAVYLCASSLQRGARTDTQYFGPGTRLTVL.

V is TRBV19 and J is TRBJ1-2; maybe TRBD1 (6 bases). V lost 10 bases, J lost 6 bases, and 21 bases lay in between. Germline assignment: CDR1 LNHDA and CDR2 SQIVND (reference sequence). The CDR3 extends over 14 amino acids. CDR3 sequence reads: CATYTGLGIHGYTF. The CDR3 coding sequence is TGTGCCACCTATACAGGGTTGGGAATACATGGCTACACCTTC.

The J gene is TRBJ1-3, the V gene TRBV19, with D uncertain. In germline, CDR1 is LNHDA, CDR2 SQIVND (reference sequence). The CDR3 runs to 15 residues. Between the trimmed V and J ends, which lost 5 bases and 0 bases, there was a span of 11 bases. In nucleotides, the CDR3 is TGTGCCAGTAGTTTTTGGCTGCCCTCTGGAAACACCATATATTTT. This encodes CASSFWLPSGNTIYF. The full variable domain, rest sourced from reference TRBV19 and TRBJ1-3, is DGGITQSPKYLFRKEGQNVTLSCEQNLNHDAMYWYRQDPGQGLRLIYYSQIVNDFQKGDIAEGYSVSREKKESFPLTVTSAQKNPTAFYLCASSFWLPSGNTIYFGEGSWLTVV.

Points on this clone: This CDR3 is also generated by other DNA sequences in the sample. Written as DNA, the CDR3 is TGTGCCAGCAGCCAAGGTAGGAGTAGCAATCAGCCCCAGCATTTT. Its protein product is CASSQGRSSNQPQHF. The chain links TRBV3-1 (or the pseudogene TRBV3-2) to TRBJ1-5; D is uncertain. The germline V and J ends were trimmed by 1 base and 0 bases, with 7 bases remaining between them. The CDR3 is 15 amino acids. Germline V gene lookup returns CDR1 LGHDT and CDR2 YNNKEL (reference sequence).

This sequence joins TRBV19 and TRBJ1-5; TRBD1 is a possible D gene (5 bases). This CDR3 region has 13 residues. With 3 bases removed from V and 5 bases from J, the gap between germline ends came to 8 bases. Germline V CDR1 and CDR2: LNHDA, SQIVND (reference sequence). CDR3 sequence reads: CASSMAGYQPQHF. Here the CDR3 DNA reads TGTGCCAGTAGTATGGCAGGGTATCAGCCCCAGCATTTT.

The V and J genes are TRBV7-2 and TRBJ2-3; TRBD1 aligns across 10 bases. CDR3 size: 16 residues. Germline loops: CDR1 SGHTA, CDR2 FQGNSA. J was trimmed by 1 base and V by 1 base; bases with no gene match: 2. This CDR3 is CASSLGGTGGTDTQYF. In DNA, the CDR3 is TGTGCCAGCAGCTTAGGAGGGACAGGGGGCACAGATACGCAGTATTTT.

V is TRBV30 and J is TRBJ1-2; D might be TRBD1 (6 bases). The CDR3 contains 14 residues. V lost 3 bases, J lost 4 bases, and 15 bases lay in between. In germline, CDR1 is GTSNPN, CDR2 SVGIG (reference sequence). The CDR3 DNA is TGTGCCTGGAGATCGACAGGAACAGGCTATGGCTACACCTTC. Its translation is CAWRSTGTGYGYTF.

For this clone: One end of the junction does not line up with germline, which may come from a read error. The V and J genes are TRBV7-7 and TRBJ1-3; D is possibly TRBD1 (5 bases). Per germline, CDR1 SSHAT and CDR2 FNYEAQ (reference sequence). The CDR3 loop spans 15 amino acids. CDR3 DNA: TGTGCTAGCAGCTTAAGTGAAAGGGGAGGAAACACCATATATTTT. Its translation is CASSLSERGGNTIYF.

The rearrangement joins TRBV7-9 to TRBJ1-4, with a tentative D call TRBD1 (5 bases). The V gene lost 10 bases and the J gene lost 7 bases, with 19 bases spanning the gap. CDR1 and CDR2 from the germline V gene are SEHNR and FQNEAQ (reference sequence). The CDR3 spans 14 residues. CDR3 DNA sequence: TGTGCCACGCGTCGCGGGGCTGGGGGTGAAAAACTGTTTTTT. This translates into CATRRGAGGEKLFF.

The J gene is TRBJ2-7, the V gene TRBV5-1, with D possibly being TRBD1 (5 bases). The CDR3 has 16 residues. Trimming removed 0 bases at V and 0 bases at J, with 13 bases between. Germline loops: CDR1 SGHRS, CDR2 YFSETQ. The CDR3: CASSLAVGQHSYEQYF. CDR3 coding DNA: TGCGCCAGCAGCTTGGCCGTAGGACAACACTCCTACGAGCAGTACTTC.

CDR3 in amino acids: CASSQVLMGEGTEAFF. The DNA for the CDR3 is TGTGCCAGCAGCCAAGTGTTAATGGGGGAGGGGACTGAAGCTTTCTTT. This chain uses TRBV3-1 (or the pseudogene TRBV3-2) with TRBJ1-1; D perhaps matches TRBD1 (5 bases). Germline values: CDR1 LGHDT, CDR2 YNNKEL (reference sequence). Between the trimmed V and J ends, which lost 1 base and 5 bases, there was a span of 17 bases. This CDR3 comprises 16 residues.

The rearrangement links TRBV9 to TRBJ1-6; 9 nucleotides line up with TRBD1. The CDR3 loop spans 14 amino acids. Trimming at V came to 4 bases and at J to 9 bases, leaving 5 bases not matched to a gene. Germline V lookup: CDR1 SGDLS, CDR2 YYNGEE. DNA for the CDR3: TGTGCCAGCAGCCCCCGGGACAGGGTTTCACCCCTCCACTTT. It translates to CASSPRDRVSPLHF.

Concerning this clone: This specimen includes other DNA sequences encoding the same CDR3. The V gene is TRBV27, the J gene TRBJ1-5, with D possibly TRBD1 on 5 matching bases. The CDR3 totals 14 residues. Germline V gene lookup returns CDR1 MNHEY and CDR2 SMNVEV (reference sequence). V gave up 3 bases and J gave up 1 base, with 7 bases separating them. The CDR3 reads CASSFGGSNQPQHF. The CDR3 nucleotides read TGTGCCAGCAGTTTCGGGGGAAGCAATCAGCCCCAGCATTTT.